This T cell receptor (beta chain) was sequenced in a study of a mutant IDH1 vaccine in newly diagnosed glioma. Whole-study context: Vaccination began 4-6 weeks post radiotherapy alone, or with temozolomide cycles. Those enrolled had earlier been treated with radiotherapy, temozolomide, or both, mostly both.

The CDR3 is 15 residues long. V was shortened by 1 base and J by 7 bases, with 16 bases between the two germline ends. The germline V gene has CDR1 SGHTA and CDR2 FQGNSA. Generated by immunoSEQ multiplex PCR, the TCRdb table keeps only in-frame clones and is missing some. The repertoire consists of some 26,000 clones, with 80% to 85% occurring once and the leading ten covering roughly 15%. The time point denotes: week 23, last vaccination. Vaccination used 300 ug of mutant IDH1 20-mer peptide per dose, with topical imiquimod. With regard to this clone: Its target is not known.

The TCR was taken from a woman in her 30s with glioma. The chain employs TRBV7-2 and TRBJ1-2; D gene ambiguous. The input for sequencing was PBMCs, taken from a glioma patient whose treatment included an IDH1 peptide vaccine. The CDR3 spells CASSLVLTRKGGYTF. In nucleotides, the CDR3 is TGTGCCAGCAGCTTAGTATTAACCCGGAAGGGTGGCTACACCTTC. Full variable domain (missing parts from reference TRBV7-2 and TRBJ1-2): GAGVSQSPSNKVTEKGKDVELRCDPISGHTALYWYRQSLGQGLEFLIYFQGNSAPDKSGLPSDRFSAERTGGSVSTLTIQRTQQEDSAVYLCASSLVLTRKGGYTFGSGTRLTVV.